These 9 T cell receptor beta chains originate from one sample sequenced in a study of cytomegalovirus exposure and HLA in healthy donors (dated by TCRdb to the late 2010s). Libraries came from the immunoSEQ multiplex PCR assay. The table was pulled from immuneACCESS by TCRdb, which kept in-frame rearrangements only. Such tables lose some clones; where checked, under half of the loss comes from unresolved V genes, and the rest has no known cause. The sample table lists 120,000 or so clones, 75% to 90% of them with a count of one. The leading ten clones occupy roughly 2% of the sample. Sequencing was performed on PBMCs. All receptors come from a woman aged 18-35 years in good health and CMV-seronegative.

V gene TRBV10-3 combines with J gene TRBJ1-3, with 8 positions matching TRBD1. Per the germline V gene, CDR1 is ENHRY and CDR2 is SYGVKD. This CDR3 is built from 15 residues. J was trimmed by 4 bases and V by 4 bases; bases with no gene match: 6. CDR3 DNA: TGTGCCATCAGTGTCCCAGGGGGCGCAGGAAACACCATATATTTT. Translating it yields CAISVPGGAGNTIYF.

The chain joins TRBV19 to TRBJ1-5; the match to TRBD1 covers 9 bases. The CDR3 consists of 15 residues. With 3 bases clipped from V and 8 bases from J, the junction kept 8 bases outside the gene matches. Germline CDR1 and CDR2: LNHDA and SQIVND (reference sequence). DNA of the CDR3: TGTGCCAGTAGTATCGCGGGGACAGGGAGGGAGCCCCAGCATTTT. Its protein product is CASSIAGTGREPQHF.

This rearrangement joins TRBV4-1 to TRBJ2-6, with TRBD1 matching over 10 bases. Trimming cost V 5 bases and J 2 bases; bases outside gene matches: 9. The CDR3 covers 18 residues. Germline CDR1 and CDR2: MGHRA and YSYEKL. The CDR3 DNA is TGCGCCAGCAGCAAAGGTCCCGGGACAGGGGCTGGGGCCAACGTCCTGACTTTC. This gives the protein CASSKGPGTGAGANVLTF.

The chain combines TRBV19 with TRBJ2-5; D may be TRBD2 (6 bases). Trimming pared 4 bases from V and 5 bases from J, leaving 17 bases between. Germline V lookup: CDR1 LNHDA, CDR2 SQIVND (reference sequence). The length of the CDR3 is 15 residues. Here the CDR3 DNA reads TGTGCCAGTAGTACCCTCTTGGCGGGAAGCGAGACCCAGTACTTC. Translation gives CASSTLLAGSETQYF.

CDR3 nucleotide sequence: TGTGCCAGCAGCCAACGGACTAGTTCAACCCCACAGTACTTC. Translated: CASSQRTSSTPQYF. The rearrangement joins TRBV28 to TRBJ2-7, with 7 bases aligning to TRBD2. The CDR3 spans 14 residues. Germline CDR1 MDHEN, CDR2 SYDVKM. V shed 6 bases, J shed 10 bases, and the junction held 15 bases outside the gene matches.

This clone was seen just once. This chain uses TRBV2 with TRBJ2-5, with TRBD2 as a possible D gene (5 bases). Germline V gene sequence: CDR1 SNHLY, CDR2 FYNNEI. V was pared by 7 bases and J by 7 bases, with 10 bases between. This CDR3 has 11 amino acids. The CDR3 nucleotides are TGTGCCAGCACTTTGGGAGTGACCCAGTACTTC. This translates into CASTLGVTQYF. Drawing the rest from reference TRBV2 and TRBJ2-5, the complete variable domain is EPEVTQTPSHQVTQMGQEVILRCVPISNHLYFYWYRQILGQKVEFLVSFYNNEISEKSEIFDDQFSVERPDGSNFTLKIRSTKLEDSAMYFCASTLGVTQYFGPGTRLLVL.

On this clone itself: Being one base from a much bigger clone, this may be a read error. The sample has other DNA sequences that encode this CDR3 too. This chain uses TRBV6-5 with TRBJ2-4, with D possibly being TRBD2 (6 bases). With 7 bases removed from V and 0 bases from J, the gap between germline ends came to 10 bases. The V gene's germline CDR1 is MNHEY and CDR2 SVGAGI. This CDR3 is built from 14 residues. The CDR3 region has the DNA TGTGCCAGCAAACGGGACTTAGCCAAAAACATTCAGTACTTC. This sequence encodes CASKRDLAKNIQYF.

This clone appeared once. The CDR3 sequence is CASRGPGGRETQYF. The CDR3 DNA reads TGTGCCAGCAGAGGACCAGGGGGCCGGGAGACCCAGTACTTC. This chain uses TRBV6-5 with TRBJ2-5; TRBD1 matches at 8 bases. CDR3 length equals 14 residues. Trimming removed 6 bases from V and 5 bases from J; junction bases left unmatched: 8. Germline CDR1 MNHEY, CDR2 SVGAGI.

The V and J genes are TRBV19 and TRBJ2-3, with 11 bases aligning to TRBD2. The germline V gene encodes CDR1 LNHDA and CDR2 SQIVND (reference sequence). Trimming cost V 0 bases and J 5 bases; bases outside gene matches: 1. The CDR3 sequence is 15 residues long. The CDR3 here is CASSIDGLAGDTQYF. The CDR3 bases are TGTGCCAGTAGTATAGATGGACTAGCGGGAGATACGCAGTATTTT.